One T cell receptor beta chain is described in this entry. Its cognate antigen has yet to be identified. Base-call qualities are not available, and no considerably larger clone is one nucleotide away. The sample comes from a study of cytomegalovirus exposure and HLA in healthy donors (dated by TCRdb to 2016 to 2017). General notes on the study: In an earlier analysis of 450 to 750 of the donors, 276 Gb of sequence data and 120 million or so unique TCR beta sequences from roughly 200 million T cells were reported. Approximately 330 gigabases of sequencing data and roughly 81 million unique TCR sequences made up an early release that covered approximately 700 HLA-typed donors. The genetic ancestry cluster associated with self-reported Caucasian donors included about 84% of the roughly 360 genotyped donors. The study aimed to test whether signatures of past pathogen exposure could be identified by cataloging public T cell receptors. The T cell repertoires of several hundred subjects were profiled by immunosequencing and related to cytomegalovirus serostatus. A separate validation cohort of some 130 different subjects was used in addition to the roughly 700-subject first cohort. To predict cytomegalovirus infection status, the study brought together high-throughput TCR immunosequencing, statistical association of individual TCRs with disease status, and machine learning. A later analysis re-examined previously published TCR beta repertoires from roughly 720 donors and added high-resolution HLA genotyping to investigate patterns of TCR occurrence. Rather than using new phenotypic data, the later analysis identified candidate immune exposures from TCR beta sequences and from how often those sequences occurred across donors. An earlier analysis of 587 of the donors used high-throughput TCR beta sequencing to judge whether each TCR beta V gene segment behaved as functional or pseudogenic. Alongside the repertoire data, information on donor age, sex, ethnicity and CMV serostatus was compiled. Genome-wide SNP genotypes for about 55% of the roughly 670 donors were used in a later genetic analysis, which treated that subset as a discovery cohort. All discovery cohort repertoires had been generated on a single sequencing platform. HLA typing included class I and class II loci at four-digit resolution. The number of typed donors differed by locus: about 620-640 for A, B, C, DRB1 and DQB1; about 520 for DQA1; around 610 for DPA1; and roughly 490 for DPB1. Four to six DR-DQ haplotypes were handled as single units for association and clustering, since linkage in the cohort was strong. Among roughly 400 genotyped donors of the cohort, an average of approximately 230,000 unique TCR beta nucleotide sequences were sequenced per donor, roughly 18% of them non-productive.

The cohort consisted of 600 or so healthy bone marrow donors. At the time of sampling, all cohort members were nominally healthy, though unrecorded immune exposures were likely present. The donor was CMV seropositive and was included in the group of approximately 310 seropositive cohort members. Each donor provided a peripheral blood sample, and peripheral blood mononuclear cells were used for TCR beta sequencing. The Qiagen DNeasy Blood Extraction Kit was used to extract genomic DNA from the blood cell samples. The germline V gene encodes CDR1 SNHLY and CDR2 FYNNEI. Trimmed from V: 3 bases; trimmed from J: 12 bases; junction bases lacking a gene match: 13. The CDR3 numbers 16 residues from cysteine through phenylalanine. The kept DNA is CDR3 alone, 48 bases in frame from the first base. What the research found in general, with its limitations: Most TCR sequences were observed very rarely across donors, whereas some public TCRs were present in many individuals. Linkage disequilibrium might explain the correlated functional status among segregating V segments, but an unknown experimental factor could not be excluded. Compared with the 666-donor mean, donors in an Asian-associated ancestry cluster had fewer N-insertions in productive TCRs, according to a later genetic analysis. According to a later analysis, parvovirus B19, influenza, CMV and Epstein-Barr virus appeared linked to several top co-occurrence clusters. Because HLA typing was missing for some donors at each locus, association tests included only the typed subset. Specific HLA alleles were associated with over 15,000 TCR beta sequences at a false discovery rate of 0.05 in a later analysis. About 17 rarely observed V segments, including chromosome 9 orphons, were excluded from the earlier analysis of several hundred of the donors because counts were too low. Most CMV-associated TCR beta chains appeared to be HLA-restricted in a later analysis, and the HLA associations seemed to be driven largely by CMV exposure. A further reported finding was that TCR beta sequences accurately predicted the HLA-A and HLA-B alleles for most subjects in the first cohort. The study listed 164 TCR beta chains as associated with cytomegalovirus. When HLA alleles, especially DR and DQ, strongly co-occurred, attributing TCR associations to individual alleles was difficult. Immune exposure information for the cohort was limited to CMV serostatus. The classifier was reported to diagnose cytomegalovirus status with high specificity and sensitivity in both the original and validation cohorts. Broadly in line with IMGT annotations, most TCR beta V segments showed up in productive rearrangements about 90% or about 30% of the time in an earlier analysis of 450 to 750 of the donors. A few of the identified cytomegalovirus-associated TCR beta chains were confirmed in vitro to be specific for cytomegalovirus antigens. Compared with equally common non-associated chains, HLA-associated TCR beta chains in a later analysis were more clonally expanded and had lower generation probabilities. Only TCR beta chains were sequenced in this cohort, and the absence of alpha or paired-chain data limited detectable features. The authors suggested that the approach could potentially be generalized to other disease states and immunological phenotypes. A cluster of highly shared sequence variants was judged likely to represent a technical artifact of the sequencing pipeline. An association between a missense DCLRE1C variant and V-gene and J-gene trimming of TCR beta chains was found in a later genetic analysis and replicated in an independent cohort. Some IMGT-functional V segments, including TRBV6-2 and TRBV6-3, could not be told apart with the 87-base-pair reads, so those segments were excluded. A later analysis found that TCR association rates varied across HLA loci, with DRB1 alleles showing the most associated TCRs and HLA-C alleles the fewest. Presence/absence analyses assumed roughly uniform sequencing depth across donors, an assumption that may not hold.

Library creation used the immunoSEQ multiplex PCR assay. For the multiplex PCR, a mixture combining 60 forward primers for TCR Vbeta segments and 13 reverse primers for TCR Jbeta segments was used. Amplification of the CDR3 region of rearranged TCR beta genes was performed with a multiplex PCR assay on genomic DNA. The amplified TCR beta libraries were sequenced on the Illumina HiSeq System as 87-base-pair reads. As for how the authors treated the data: Across the 670 or so repertoires, a later analysis counted 80 million or so unique TCR beta chains, 9 million to 14 million of which were shared by at least two donors. A nearest-neighbor algorithm error-corrected the raw reads and collapsed the reads into unique sequences, merging closely related sequences to remove PCR and sequencing errors. Alignment of CDR3 sequences to IMGT reference sequences was used to assign V, D and J gene segments. For a sequence to be retained, at least a six-nucleotide match to both a V gene segment and a J gene segment was required. Rearrangements were classified as productive when the CDR3 lacked stop codons and remained in frame with V and J, and all other rearrangements were classified as non-productive. CDR3 was defined by IMGT convention, running from the second conserved V-encoded cysteine to the conserved J-encoded phenylalanine. The earlier analysis of 587 of the donors excluded sequences that lacked an unambiguous match to a single V gene segment. In an earlier analysis of 587 of the donors, a V segment was called functional when productive rearrangements were above 56.7%, and segregating when the standard deviation between donors exceeded 5%. A statistical classification framework was developed to diagnose cytomegalovirus status using the catalog of TCR beta chain sequences. V and J gene assignment, in a later analysis, came from comparing TCR nucleotide sequences with IMGT/GENE-DB human TR gene sequences. The TCRdist pipeline was used in a later analysis to assign CDR3 sequences and most-parsimonious VDJ recombination scenarios. In a later analysis, every TCR beta chain was defined by the combination of its CDR3 amino acid sequence and its V-gene family, and reads without a unique V-gene family were dropped. A later analysis removed 500 to 600 highly shared, low-generation-probability nucleotide sequences to deal with suspected cross-contamination and a sequencing artifact. In a later analysis, a clonal expansion index was calculated for each public chain from normalized within-repertoire ranks of inferred template counts. Generation probabilities in a later analysis came from a VDJ recombination model fitted to out-of-frame rearrangements, and those results were checked against IGoR. In a later analysis, TCR-TCR, TCR-HLA and TCR-CMV co-occurrence was scored with hypergeometric tests, and a repertoire-size bias correction was applied to TCR pairs. To estimate false discovery rates, a later analysis permuted the HLA or CMV assignments 20 times. A later analysis grouped co-occurring TCRs with DBSCAN, adding TCRdist sequence similarity when clustering within HLA-allele-positive subsets. Co-occurrence clustering excluded repertoires with fewer than 30,000 or more than 120,000 public chains, plus five with anomalous nucleotide sharing. TCRdb holds this immuneACCESS table with in-frame rearrangements only. Some clones are missing; in checked studies, unresolved V genes explain under half, and the rest has no known cause. The V and J calls and clone size come from that table; D and trimming were worked out from the DNA. Recorded for this sample are 65,000 to 75,000 clones; 65% to 70% of them occurred a single time. The top ten clones comprise less than 20% of the sample.

This receptor chain uses TRBV2 and TRBJ2-1; 11 nucleotides in the junction match TRBD2. This receptor was taken from a man between 40 and 49 years old in good health and CMV-seropositive. Sequenced input: PBMCs. CDR3 sequence: CASSEIEGLAAQGQFF. In nucleotides, the sequence is TGTGCCAGCAGTGAGATCGAGGGACTAGCGGCTCAGGGGCAGTTCTTC.